This entry concerns a single T cell receptor (beta chain). Using immunoSEQ multiplex PCR, the repertoire was profiled, and TCRdb retains in-frame clones only, with some absent. The data show 85,000 to 100,000 clones, with over 75% seen just once and 1.5% to 2% held by the top ten. The germline V gene encodes CDR1 SGDLS and CDR2 YYNGEE. Trimming took 4 bases from V and 2 from J, leaving 13 bases between them. This CDR3 spans 14 amino acids. Noted time point: pretreatment peripheral blood. This sample was taken from a study of PD-L1 blockade in urothelial cancer. The source was PBMCs, collected around atezolizumab (anti-PD-L1) treatment. This receptor was identified in a man between 60 and 75 years old with urothelial cancer. This chain connects TRBV9 to TRBJ2-7, with D possibly matching TRBD2 (7 bases). CDR3: CASSPSGGPYEQYF. The CDR3 DNA reads TGTGCCAGCAGCCCGTCGGGGGGCCCCTACGAGCAGTACTTC.